A selection of T cell receptor beta chains follows, all from one sample in a study of T cells after yellow fever vaccination. TCRdb recomputed calls from the 5' RACE reads with MiXCR, one row per CDR3 protein. The sample includes 200,000 to 300,000 distinct CDR3 sequences, approximately 13% of them seen just once. Specimen: CD4+ T cells sorted from PBMCs, collected 45 days after the yellow fever booster vaccination. Source of these receptors: a man aged 25-40 years who received the YFV17D yellow fever vaccine. The CDR3 runs from the conserved cysteine through the conserved F or W. A D gene is named only where the DNA matches it firmly. Not every row has a clone size; where given, it reads once, few, many or a size class.

size: many; J: TRBJ2-1; D: -; V: TRBV10-2; CDR3: CASSDYQRTYNEQFF; DNA: TGCGCCAGCAGTGATTACCAGCGGACCTACAATGAGCAGTTCTTC
size: -; J: TRBJ2-7; D: -; V: TRBV12-3/TRBV12-4; CDR3: CASSLALGPDYEQYF; DNA: TGTGCCAGCAGTTTAGCGCTAGGACCAGATTACGAGCAGTACTTC
size: few; J: TRBJ2-5; D: -; V: TRBV5-1; CDR3: CASSLVASDRSETQYF; DNA: TGCGCCAGCAGCTTGGTGGCTAGCGATAGGAGTGAGACCCAGTACTTC
size: -; J: TRBJ2-7; D: -; V: TRBV20-1; CDR3: CSASLEDPYEQYF; DNA: TGCAGTGCTAGTCTAGAGGACCCCTACGAGCAGTACTTC
size: -; J: TRBJ2-7; D: -; V: TRBV5-1; CDR3: CASSLADGSTNEQYF; DNA: TGCGCCAGCAGCTTGGCCGACGGGTCTACTAACGAGCAGTACTTC
size: -; J: TRBJ2-6; D: -; V: TRBV5-1; CDR3: CASSLMGYSGANVLTF; DNA: TGCGCCAGCAGCTTGATGGGCTACTCTGGGGCCAACGTCCTGACTTTC
size: -; J: TRBJ2-7; D: TRBD1; V: TRBV7-2; CDR3: CASSFPFVRDSEQYF; DNA: TGTGCCAGCAGCTTCCCATTCGTCCGGGACAGCGAGCAGTACTTC
size: -; J: TRBJ2-1; D: TRBD2; V: TRBV5-1; CDR3: CASLPTGGAVYNEQFF; DNA: TGCGCCAGCCTTCCCACGGGGGGGGCGGTGTACAATGAGCAGTTCTTC
size: few; J: TRBJ2-3; D: TRBD2; V: TRBV2; CDR3: CASRGTSGDTQYF; DNA: TGTGCCAGCAGAGGGACTAGCGGAGATACGCAGTATTTT
size: -; J: TRBJ2-2; D: -; V: TRBV20-1; CDR3: CSARATPGELFF; DNA: TGCAGTGCTAGGGCCACTCCCGGGGAGCTGTTTTTT
size: few; J: TRBJ2-2; D: TRBD2; V: TRBV19; CDR3: CATASGSLLTGELFF; DNA: TGTGCCACCGCTAGCGGGAGCCTCCTCACCGGGGAGCTGTTTTTT
size: -; J: TRBJ2-1; D: TRBD2; V: TRBV28; CDR3: CASTSDNEQFF; DNA: TGTGCCTCTACTAGCGACAATGAGCAGTTCTTC
size: -; J: TRBJ2-1; D: -; V: TRBV10-3; CDR3: CAISDGTKRLNEQFF; DNA: TGTGCCATCAGTGACGGAACAAAGCGGCTCAATGAGCAGTTCTTC
size: -; J: TRBJ2-1; D: -; V: TRBV5-1; CDR3: CASSLFPLELPYNEQFF; DNA: TGCGCCAGCAGCTTGTTCCCCCTAGAACTACCCTACAATGAGCAGTTCTTC